Listed here is a single T cell receptor beta chain. Trimming stripped 4 bases from V and 6 bases from J, with 15 bases between. The germline CDR1 and CDR2 sequences are MGHRA and YSYEKL. This CDR3 is 15 amino acids long. This sample is part of a study of control samples from healthy donors and cancer patients. Profiled with immunoSEQ multiplex PCR; TCRdb holds only in-frame clones, not every one. Of over 100,000 clones in the sample, nearly 90% were seen once. Sequenced: blood. V usage is TRBV4-1 and J usage is TRBJ2-2; D is uncertain. This clonotype was sampled from a man aged 50 to 59 in good health. The CDR3 loop is CASSPILRFPGELFF. The CDR3 DNA follows: TGCGCCAGCAGCCCGATTCTCAGGTTTCCCGGGGAGCTGTTTTTT.